What follows are 12 T cell receptor beta chains derived from one specimen sequenced in a study of T cells after yellow fever vaccination (dated by TCRdb to the late 2010s). The library was prepared using 5' RACE. Sequenced on an Illumina HiSeq 2500. TCRdb reworked the public reads: Q25 trimming with fastp, MiXCR clone assembly, productive beta chains retained. CDR3 protein sequences are deduplicated, and each keeps its most common genes and DNA. This sample has approximately 340,000 distinct CDR3 sequences in its table, and more than 8.5% of those were observed once. The ten largest clonotypes hold more than 15% of the sample. In light of the paper, this sample's treatment or condition label describes: live attenuated yellow fever vaccine strain. The sequenced sample was PBMCs, obtained on the day of the first yellow fever vaccination. Every receptor here comes from a man younger than 30 who received the YFV17D yellow fever vaccine.

The chain is built from TRBV12-3 or TRBV12-4 and TRBJ2-5; 7 nucleotides match TRBD1. V lost 4 bases and J lost 3; bases outside the gene matches: 5. The CDR3 has 14 amino acids. For the CDR3, the DNA is TGTGCCAGCAGTTCATACACAGGGGAAGAGACCCAGTACTTC. This encodes CASSSYTGEETQYF.

J is TRBJ2-3 and V is TRBV7-2, with 10 positions matching TRBD2. Trimming at V came to 5 bases and at J to 5 bases, leaving 7 bases not matched to a gene. The germline V gene has CDR1 SGHTA and CDR2 FQGNSA. The CDR3 is 15 amino acids. The CDR3 sequence: CASSGTSSGGDTQYF. The CDR3 DNA is TGTGCCAGCAGCGGCACCTCTAGCGGGGGAGATACGCAGTATTTT.

This clonotype was counted only a few times. The chain's CDR3 is CASSLGGGGNTIYF. CDR3 DNA sequence: TGTGCCAGCAGCTTAGGAGGGGGCGGTAACACCATATATTTT. V gene TRBV7-2 combines with J gene TRBJ1-3, with 7 bases that match TRBD1. Trimming at V came to 1 base and at J to 7 bases, leaving 4 bases not matched to a gene. Germline assignment: CDR1 SGHTA and CDR2 FQGNSA. The CDR3 spans 14 residues.

The count of this clonotype is one. V usage is TRBV5-5 and J usage is TRBJ2-3; no firm D call. The CDR3 runs to 15 residues. Germline V gene data show CDR1 as SGHKS and CDR2 as YYEKEE (reference sequence). V was pared by 7 bases and J by 2 bases, with 17 bases between. CDR3 coding DNA: TGTGCCAGCGGCCCCGGGCTCCTCTCCACAGATACGCAGTATTTT. Amino acid sequence: CASGPGLLSTDTQYF. Looking up the rest from reference TRBV5-5 and TRBJ2-3 gives the full variable domain: DAGVTQSPTHLIKTRGQQVTLRCSPISGHKSVSWYQQVLGQGPQFIFQYYEKEERGRGNFPDRFSARQFPNYSSELNVNALLLGDSALYLCASGPGLLSTDTQYFGPGTRLTVL.

In the case of this clonotype: It may be a read error: a sequence one base away is much more abundant. The rearrangement links TRBV5-1 to TRBJ1-6; 7 bases line up with TRBD1. CDR3 length equals 14 residues. Per germline, CDR1 SGHRS and CDR2 YFSETQ. CDR3 nucleotide sequence: TGCGCCATCAGCCAAACAGACAGGGACTCACCCCTCCACTTT. Protein sequence: CAISQTDRDSPLHF. The full variable domain, in which reference TRBV5-1 and TRBJ1-6 provide the parts outside the CDR3, is KAGVTQTPRYLIKTRGQQVTLSCSPISGHRSVSWYQQTPGQGLQFLFEYFSETQRNKGNFPGRFSGRQFSNSRSEMNVSTLELGDSALYLCAISQTDRDSPLHFGNGTRLTVT.

The J gene is TRBJ1-1, the V gene TRBV30; D remains unclear. CDR1 is GTSNPN and CDR2 is SVGIG in the germline V gene (reference sequence). This CDR3 comprises 11 residues. V lost 8 bases, J lost 0 bases, and 7 bases lay in between. As DNA, the CDR3 is TGTGCCGCCTTCATGAACACTGAAGCTTTCTTT. It translates to CAAFMNTEAFF.

The gene calls are TRBV6-1 and TRBJ2-7; TRBD1 aligns across 7 bases. CDR3 length: 17 amino acids. The germline CDR1 and CDR2 sequences are MNHNS and SASEGT. Losses at the gene ends were 7 bases for V and 9 bases for J; bases not matched to a gene: 24. CDR3 DNA sequence: TGTGCCAGCACCGGGACAGTGGGCAGCCTTGGCCGATCGGGGCAGTACTTC. This encodes CASTGTVGSLGRSGQYF.

J is TRBJ1-2 and V is TRBV11-2, with 7 bases that match TRBD1. The germline V gene has CDR1 SGHAT and CDR2 FQNNGV. V lost 0 bases and J lost 1; bases outside the gene matches: 8. The CDR3 length is 17 residues. CDR3 DNA: TGTGCCAGCAGCTTAGAGGTCTCACAGGGGATTAACTATGGCTACACCTTC. Protein: CASSLEVSQGINYGYTF.

This clonotype was counted many times. This sequence joins TRBV5-6 and TRBJ2-1; 9 bases align to TRBD2. CDR1 is SGHDT and CDR2 is YYEEEE in the germline V gene. The CDR3 runs 14 residues. J gave up 8 bases and V 2 bases, and 5 bases lay outside the gene matches. In DNA, the CDR3 is TGTGCCAGCAGCTTAGTAGCGGGGGTACATGAGCAGTTCTTC. Translated, it gives CASSLVAGVHEQFF.

This clonotype was recorded once. This sequence may be a read error, since a much larger clone differs from it by one base. This chain connects TRBV3-1 to TRBJ2-1; no clear D. CDR3 length: 14 amino acids. The V gene's germline CDR1 is LGHDT and CDR2 YNNKEL (reference sequence). The CDR3 sequence: CASSPSLGLHEQSF. CDR3 in DNA: TGTGCCAGCAGCCCAAGTCTGGGGTTACATGAGCAGTCCTTC.

There are many counts of this clonotype. This chain uses TRBV12-3 or TRBV12-4 with TRBJ1-6; 7 bases map to TRBD1. The CDR3 consists of 15 residues. The trim removed 8 bases at V and 3 bases at J, leaving 7 bases unmatched. The DNA for the CDR3 is TGTGCCAGCCGACCCAGGGGGAACTATAATTCACCCCTCCACTTT. Translation gives CASRPRGNYNSPLHF.

This clonotype occurred many times. CDR3 DNA: TGTGCCATCAGTGAGTCGGGTGGGAACACTGAAGCTTTCTTT. Translation gives CAISESGGNTEAFF. The rearrangement uses TRBV10-3 and TRBJ1-1, with D hard to call. CDR3 size: 14 residues. The germline V and J ends were trimmed by 0 bases and 1 base, with 6 bases remaining between them. CDR1 is ENHRY and CDR2 is SYGVKD in the germline V gene.